A single sample is the source of the 10 T cell receptor beta chains below, sequenced in a study of cytotoxic CD8 clonotypes in ibrutinib-treated CLL. Here immunoSEQ multiplex PCR was the method, and the copy in TCRdb shows in-frame clones only, minus some. This sample has around 150,000 clones, with about 84% found just once. Material: PBMCs, obtained after 36 months of ibrutinib treatment. These receptors were obtained from a human donor with chronic lymphocytic leukemia.

This chain uses TRBV13 with TRBJ2-1, with D tentatively TRBD1 (6 bases). Germline CDR1 is PRHDT and CDR2 is FYEKMQ (reference sequence). The CDR3 runs 13 residues. V was cut by 2 bases and J by 9 bases, with 11 bases left in between. In DNA, the CDR3 is TGTGCCAGCAGCTTAACAGGGTACGCTGAGCAGTTCTTC. It specifies CASSLTGYAEQFF.

This chain links TRBV2 with TRBJ2-7; D perhaps matches TRBD1 (5 bases). Trimming removed 2 bases from V and 3 bases from J, with 14 bases in between. Germline V gene sequence: CDR1 SNHLY, CDR2 FYNNEI. The CDR3 contains 15 residues. In DNA form, the CDR3 reads TGTGCCAGCAGTGAACGGCAGGGTGGTGTCTACGAGCAGTACTTC. Its translation: CASSERQGGVYEQYF.

This sequence joins TRBV18 and TRBJ1-1; TRBD1 matches at 7 bases. The CDR3 sequence is 13 residues long. V lost 3 bases to trimming and J lost 7 bases; unmatched junction nucleotides: 5. Germline CDR1 and CDR2: KGHSH and LQKENI. The CDR3 sequence is CASSPAPGGEAFF. As DNA, the CDR3 is TGTGCCAGCTCACCCGCACCAGGGGGTGAAGCTTTCTTT.

This clone was counted only a few times. The rearrangement joins TRBV6-1 to TRBJ1-5; the D is unclear. The CDR3 is made up of 15 amino acids. Germline CDR1 MNHNS, CDR2 SASEGT. V gave up 5 bases and J gave up 2 bases, with 13 bases separating them. For the CDR3, the DNA is TGTGCCAGCAGTCTGTCACACGGGGGCAATCAGCCCCAGCATTTT. Its translation: CASSLSHGGNQPQHF.

The gene calls are TRBV5-1 and TRBJ1-2, with 7 bases fitting TRBD1. The V gene end was trimmed by 0 bases and the J gene end by 6 bases; junction bases not matched to a gene: 8. This CDR3 spans 15 amino acids. Germline V gene data show CDR1 as SGHRS and CDR2 as YFSETQ. The CDR3 is CASSLDRGGGNGYTF. The CDR3 nucleotides read TGCGCCAGCAGCTTGGACAGGGGCGGAGGGAATGGCTACACCTTC.

This rearrangement joins TRBV19 to TRBJ1-2; D is perhaps TRBD1 (5 bases). The CDR3 contains 15 residues. CDR1 is LNHDA and CDR2 is SQIVND in the germline V gene (reference sequence). The V end was cut by 6 bases, the J end by 0 bases, with 14 bases between. Here the CDR3 reads CASSPADSPNYGYTF. The CDR3 DNA is TGTGCCAGTAGCCCCGCCGACAGTCCTAACTATGGCTACACCTTC.

As for this clone: In the same sample, other DNA sequences code for this CDR3. The J gene is TRBJ2-5, the V gene TRBV6-5, with D possibly TRBD2 on 6 matching bases. From germline, CDR1 is MNHEY and CDR2 SVGAGI. V dropped 4 bases and J dropped 4 bases, with 10 bases sitting between them. The CDR3 is made up of 13 amino acids. As DNA, the CDR3 is TGTGCCAGCAGTTTCGCCGGGGGAGAGACCCAGTACTTC. Translating it yields CASSFAGGETQYF.

The chain joins TRBV15 to TRBJ2-7; D tentatively reads TRBD1 or TRBD2 (5 bases each). The germline gives CDR1 LNHNV, CDR2 YYDKDF (reference sequence). The V gene lost 4 bases and the J gene lost 4 bases, with 11 bases spanning the gap. This CDR3 is 13 amino acids long. The CDR3 spells CATSKTKGYEQYF. For the CDR3, the DNA is TGTGCCACCAGCAAGACTAAGGGGTACGAGCAGTACTTC.

This clone was picked up a small number of times. This chain connects TRBV5-4 to TRBJ2-2, with D perhaps matching TRBD1 or TRBD2 (6 bases each). This CDR3 has 13 amino acids. The V and J ends lost 7 bases and 4 bases respectively, with 11 bases between them. The germline V gene encodes CDR1 SGHNT and CDR2 YYREEE (reference sequence). DNA of the CDR3: TGTGCCAGCCCGGGGGCGGGCACCGGGGAGCTGTTTTTT. It translates to CASPGAGTGELFF.

This sequence joins TRBV30 and TRBJ2-2; D gene unclear. This CDR3 has 16 amino acids. In germline, CDR1 is GTSNPN, CDR2 SVGIG (reference sequence). The ends were cut back, 0 bases at V and 0 bases at J, with 11 bases in the middle. The CDR3 region has the DNA TGTGCCTGGAGTGTACTCGAATCCGCGAACACCGGGGAGCTGTTTTTT. Its protein is CAWSVLESANTGELFF. Based on the CDR3 plus reference TRBV30 and TRBJ2-2, the full variable domain is SQTIHQWPATLVQPVGSPLSLECTVEGTSNPNLYWYRQAAGRGLQLLFYSVGIGQISSEVPQNLSASRPQDRQFILSSKKLLLSDSGFYLCAWSVLESANTGELFFGEGSRLTVL.